The sequence of this T cell receptor (beta chain) was determined in a study of beta chain features in type 1 diabetes. This clone turned up a few times. The entirety of the isolated RNA underwent reverse transcription, so expressed TCRB transcripts were sequenced. Here immunoSEQ multiplex PCR was the method, and the copy in TCRdb shows in-frame clones only, minus some. The repertoire has about 39,000 clones, around 48% of them found once; the top ten carry 0.72%. A single heparinised draw of approximately 0.12 L on average was taken per donor. The germline CDR1 and CDR2 sequences are KGHSH and LQKENI. CDR3 size: 19 residues. V lost 0 bases and J 0 bases, leaving 18 bases between the germline ends.

Sequences were obtained from central memory CD4+ T cells from blood. The V call is TRBV18, the J call TRBJ2-1; D may be TRBD2 (6 bases). The sequence was obtained from a woman aged 18-29 years in good health. The CDR3 sequence: CASSPPKSAGTSSYNEQFF. The CDR3 nucleotides read TGTGCCAGCTCACCACCGAAATCGGCGGGAACTAGCTCCTACAATGAGCAGTTCTTC.